This is a list of T cell receptor beta chains from one sample in a study of blood T cells in healthy people across ages. TCRdb re-called the 5' RACE reads through MiXCR, storing one row per CDR3 protein. The sample shows 1.5 million to 1.8 million distinct CDR3 sequences, about 42% of them seen only once. The material sequenced was blood. All receptors derive from a woman aged 18 to 35 in good health. The CDR3 runs from the conserved cysteine through the conserved F or W. Each record gives: V gene, J gene, clone size, D gene, CDR3 DNA, CDR3 protein. D genes are given only for firm matches. Clone sizes are given selectively: once, few, many, or a class where the clone is expanded.

V: TRBV29-1; J: TRBJ2-1; size: NA; D: TRBD2; DNA: TGCAGCGCCGAGCGGGGGAGCACGTACAATGAGCAGTTCTTC; CDR3: CSAERGSTYNEQFF
V: TRBV3-1; J: TRBJ2-5; size: NA; D: TRBD1; DNA: TGTGCCAGCAGCCAAGTACAGGGGAGTTTTTACTACAATGAGCAGTACTTC; CDR3: CASSQVQGSFYYNEQYF
V: TRBV28; J: TRBJ1-1; size: NA; D: NA; DNA: TGTGCCAGCAGTTTAGGGCCTACCTACACTGAAGCTTTCTTT; CDR3: CASSLGPTYTEAFF
V: TRBV7-2; J: TRBJ2-7; size: few; D: NA; DNA: TGTGCCAGCAGCTCGTTCAGGAGCTACTCCTACGAGCAGTACTTC; CDR3: CASSSFRSYSYEQYF
V: TRBV18; J: TRBJ2-6; size: NA; D: TRBD1; DNA: TGTGCCAGCTCACGGCCTTGGACAGGGAAGACCTCTGGGGCCAACGTCCTGACTTTC; CDR3: CASSRPWTGKTSGANVLTF
V: TRBV5-1; J: TRBJ1-2; size: once; D: NA; DNA: TGCGCCAGCAGCTTCCAGGGAGATAAGGGCTACACCTTC; CDR3: CASSFQGDKGYTF
V: TRBV7-2; J: TRBJ2-7; size: few; D: NA; DNA: TGTGCCAGCAGCCCCAGTGCCAAGAACGAGCAGTACTTC; CDR3: CASSPSAKNEQYF
V: TRBV6-1; J: TRBJ2-5; size: few; D: NA; DNA: TGTGCCAGCAGTTCCACTCGATGGGGGCAAGAGACCCAGTACTTC; CDR3: CASSSTRWGQETQYF
V: TRBV7-9; J: TRBJ2-1; size: NA; D: NA; DNA: TGTGCCAGCAGACCAGGGCCGGGAAATGAGCAGTTCTTC; CDR3: CASRPGPGNEQFF
V: TRBV7-9; J: TRBJ2-1; size: NA; D: TRBD2; DNA: TGTGACAGCAGCTTAGTATCGGGAGGCGGCAACAATGAGCAGTTCTTC; CDR3: CDSSLVSGGGNNEQFF
V: TRBV30; J: TRBJ2-1; size: NA; D: NA; DNA: TGTGCCTGGAGTCCCGGGGACTACAATGAGCAGTTCTTC; CDR3: CAWSPGDYNEQFF
V: TRBV6-5; J: TRBJ2-7; size: few; D: TRBD1; DNA: TGTGCCAGCAGTTACGTGGGACAGGGGGCAGACGAGCAGTACTTC; CDR3: CASSYVGQGADEQYF
V: TRBV30; J: TRBJ2-4; size: NA; D: NA; DNA: TGTGCCTGGAGTCGGCTAGCCAAAAACATTCAGTACTTC; CDR3: CAWSRLAKNIQYF
V: TRBV12-3/TRBV12-4; J: TRBJ2-2; size: NA; D: NA; DNA: TGTGCCAGCAGTTTAGGAAGGCTAGCGCGCACCGGGGAGCTGTTTTTT; CDR3: CASSLGRLARTGELFF
V: TRBV27; J: TRBJ2-1; size: NA; D: NA; DNA: TGTGCCAGCAGTTTTGAGACGGGGGTTTACAATGAGCAGTTCTTC; CDR3: CASSFETGVYNEQFF
V: TRBV7-9; J: TRBJ1-1; size: NA; D: NA; DNA: TGTGCCAGCAGCTTAGGATCGGGGGTTGAAGCTTTCTTT; CDR3: CASSLGSGVEAFF
V: TRBV20-1; J: TRBJ2-5; size: NA; D: NA; DNA: TGCAGTGCTCATATAGCGGATCAAGAGACCCAGTACTTC; CDR3: CSAHIADQETQYF
V: TRBV2; J: TRBJ2-2; size: NA; D: NA; DNA: TGTGCCAGCAGGGGAGACCGGAGGGGGGCGAACACCGGGAAGCTGTTTTTT; CDR3: CASRGDRRGANTGKLFF
V: TRBV20-1; J: TRBJ2-1; size: NA; D: TRBD1; DNA: TGCAGTGCTAGCGGGACAGGGGCGGGCTACAATGAGCAGTTCTTC; CDR3: CSASGTGAGYNEQFF
V: TRBV29-1; J: TRBJ2-1; size: NA; D: TRBD2; DNA: TGCAGCGTTGTGATAGCGGGGTGGGATGAGCAGTTCTTC; CDR3: CSVVIAGWDEQFF
V: TRBV27; J: TRBJ1-1; size: NA; D: NA; DNA: TGTGCCAGCAGTACAGGTGGGTACGACACTGAAGCTTTCTTT; CDR3: CASSTGGYDTEAFF
V: TRBV12-3/TRBV12-4; J: TRBJ2-7; size: few; D: TRBD2; DNA: TGTGCCAGCAGCGCCCCTAGCGGGAGGTTCAACGAGCAGTACTTC; CDR3: CASSAPSGRFNEQYF